This is a list of T cell receptor beta chains from one sample in a study of vaccination effects on CD4 cells after COVID-19. Sequencing was performed with immunoSEQ multiplex PCR; in TCRdb, only in-frame clones are kept and a portion is missing. The sample gives 57,000 or so clones, around four fifths of which show up once; 1% to 1.5% is in the top ten. Which antigens these TCRs recognize remains unknown. The sequenced sample was CD4+ T cells from PBMCs cultured with HCoV-229E spike peptides, obtained after COVID-19 vaccination. These TCRs come from a human donor who received a COVID-19 vaccine. The CDR3 runs from the conserved cysteine through the conserved F or W. The D gene is left open where the match is weak. The size of a clone is reported for some rows only, either as once, few or many, or as a class for expanded clones.

TRBV7-7,TRBD2,.,TRBJ2-5,TGTGCCAGCAGCTCTTCCAGCGGGGGCCCTCAAGAGACCCAGTACTTC,CASSSSSGGPQETQYF
TRBV3-1/TRBV3-2,TRBD1,few,TRBJ1-1,TGTGCCAGCAGCCAGTACAGGGGAAACGAAGCTTTCTTT,CASSQYRGNEAFF
TRBV6-5,.,.,TRBJ1-2,TGTGCCAGCAGTTACTCGATGGGATCCGGTTCTGGCTACACCTTC,CASSYSMGSGSGYTF
TRBV24-1,.,.,TRBJ2-2,TGTGCCACCAGTGCCCTTGGGAGGAACACCGGGGAGCTGTTTTTT,CATSALGRNTGELFF
TRBV7-2,.,.,TRBJ2-3,TGTGCCAGCAGCTTACTAGGGAGGCTCGGGGATACGCAGTATTTT,CASSLLGRLGDTQYF
TRBV6-5,TRBD1,.,TRBJ1-5,TGTGCCAGCGTTAACAGGGGGGCGGCTCAGCCCCAGCATTTT,CASVNRGAAQPQHF
TRBV14,.,.,TRBJ1-4,TGTGCCAGCAGCCAAATAGGGATCGGGAGTAATGAAAAACTGTTTTTT,CASSQIGIGSNEKLFF
TRBV18,TRBD1,.,TRBJ2-2,TGTGCCAGCTCACCACCGGTGGGACAGGGAAACACCGGGGAGCTGTTTTTT,CASSPPVGQGNTGELFF
TRBV5-6,.,few,TRBJ1-6,TGTGCCAGCAGCGACGAGCATAATTCACCCCTCCACTTT,CASSDEHNSPLHF
TRBV5-1,.,.,TRBJ2-5,TGCGCCAGCAGCATTCAGGGCCAAGAGACCCAGTACTTC,CASSIQGQETQYF
TRBV5-1,TRBD2,.,TRBJ2-1,TGCGCCAGCAGCTCCTCCGGACTAGCGGGGGGCGGGACCAATGAGCAGTTCTTC,CASSSSGLAGGGTNEQFF
TRBV5-1,TRBD2,.,TRBJ2-5,TGCGCCAGCAGCGCTCTAGCGGGGCAAGAGACCCAGTACTTC,CASSALAGQETQYF
TRBV5-1,.,.,TRBJ2-5,TGCGCCAGCAGCTTGGGACTGCTCCGTGAGACCCAGTACTTC,CASSLGLLRETQYF
TRBV7-6,TRBD1,few,TRBJ1-6,TGTGCCAGCAGCTTAGTGGGGACAGGGGGAGTGAGTCGTTCACCCCTCCACTTT,CASSLVGTGGVSRSPLHF
TRBV5-8,.,.,TRBJ2-5,TGTGCCAGCAGCTCAGGCTACTCCCCATCGGAGACCCAGTACTTC,CASSSGYSPSETQYF
TRBV7-2,TRBD1,.,TRBJ1-1,TGTGCCAGCAGCTTAGAGACAGGGGGAGCTTTCTTT,CASSLETGGAFF
TRBV28,.,.,TRBJ1-5,TGTGCCAGTCCCGGACGCAATCAGCCCCAGCATTTT,CASPGRNQPQHF
TRBV2,TRBD1,.,TRBJ1-1,TGTGCCAGCAGTTTTCCCACAGGGGGCTACACTGAAGCTTTCTTT,CASSFPTGGYTEAFF
TRBV6-5,TRBD1,.,TRBJ1-2,TGTGCCAGCAGCCTCGTCAGGGGGGACTATGGCTACACCTTC,CASSLVRGDYGYTF
TRBV24-1,.,few,TRBJ2-2,TGTGCCACCAGTGTGGGGGCGGACACCGGGGAGCTGTTTTTT,CATSVGADTGELFF
TRBV10-2,.,.,TRBJ1-2,TGCGCCAGCAGTGAGTCGGGGGAGGGCTATGGCTACACCTTC,CASSESGEGYGYTF
TRBV6-5,.,.,TRBJ1-5,TGTGCCAGCAGGGGGCGATATGATAGCAATCAGCCCCAGCATTTT,CASRGRYDSNQPQHF
TRBV30,.,.,TRBJ1-6,TGTGCCTGGGTAGGGGGAGGTAGGAATTCACCCCTCCACTTT,CAWVGGGRNSPLHF
TRBV6-6,TRBD1,.,TRBJ2-3,TGTGCCAGCAGGCCGGGACAGGGAACAGATACGCAGTATTTT,CASRPGQGTDTQYF